Listed below are T cell receptor beta chains from one sample, sequenced in a study of T-cell memory formation after mild COVID-19. TCRdb independently ran MiXCR on the 5' RACE reads; one entry per CDR3 protein. The sample lists over 300,000 distinct CDR3 sequences, 20% to 25% occurring once. Sample: PBMCs or a T cell subset sorted from them (not recorded which). These receptors were obtained from a man aged 18-30 years who had mild COVID-19 (a few samples of this study predate the infection). Cell type and time point are not known. The CDR3 runs from the conserved cysteine through the conserved F or W. Each record gives: J gene, CDR3 length, V gene, D gene, clone size, CDR3 DNA, CDR3 protein. A D gene is named only where the DNA matches it firmly. For some rows the clone size is stated as once, few or many, or as a class when expanded; others skip it.

J: TRBJ2-5
length: 15
V: TRBV7-3
D: TRBD2
size: few
DNA: TGTGCCAGCAGCTCGCAGCCGGGGGGCCAAGAGACCCAGTACTTC
CDR3: CASSSQPGGQETQYF

J: TRBJ2-1
length: 15
V: TRBV5-1
D: -
size: -
DNA: TGCGCCAGCAGCTTGCAGGCCGGGCTCCACAATGAGCAGTTCTTC
CDR3: CASSLQAGLHNEQFF

J: TRBJ1-2
length: 16
V: TRBV6-6
D: -
size: -
DNA: TGTGCCAGCAAACTGATAGGGGGTTTAGATAACTATGGCTACACCTTC
CDR3: CASKLIGGLDNYGYTF

J: TRBJ2-2
length: 14
V: TRBV29-1
D: -
size: -
DNA: TGCAGCGTTGTTATGAGTACACACACCGGGGAGCTGTTTTTT
CDR3: CSVVMSTHTGELFF

J: TRBJ1-5
length: 14
V: TRBV7-8
D: -
size: few
DNA: TGTGCCAGCAGCGACTGGACACTGAATCAGCCCCAGCATTTT
CDR3: CASSDWTLNQPQHF

J: TRBJ2-7
length: 15
V: TRBV12-3/TRBV12-4
D: TRBD1
size: few
DNA: TGTGCCAGCAGGAAGAGGGACAGGGTGTCCGGAGAGCAGTACTTC
CDR3: CASRKRDRVSGEQYF

J: TRBJ2-2
length: 15
V: TRBV7-6
D: TRBD1
size: -
DNA: TGTGCCAGCAGCTTACAGGGGGCGGCGGCCGGGGAGCTGTTTTTT
CDR3: CASSLQGAAAGELFF

J: TRBJ1-2
length: 13
V: TRBV7-2
D: -
size: -
DNA: TGTGCCAGCAGCTTACCCGGGCTCTATGGCTACACCTTC
CDR3: CASSLPGLYGYTF

J: TRBJ2-3
length: 17
V: TRBV5-4
D: TRBD2
size: many
DNA: TGTGCCAGCAGACCGCCGACTAGCGGGGGGGCCGCAGATACGCAGTATTTT
CDR3: CASRPPTSGGAADTQYF

J: TRBJ1-1
length: 17
V: TRBV12-3/TRBV12-4
D: -
size: -
DNA: TGTGCCAGCAGTGCCTCTGGGAGGGCCCCTGAAGACACTGAAGCTTTCTTT
CDR3: CASSASGRAPEDTEAFF

J: TRBJ2-7
length: 13
V: TRBV12-3/TRBV12-4
D: -
size: few
DNA: TGTGCCAGCGGTAAGGGCGCAGACTACGAGCAGTACTTC
CDR3: CASGKGADYEQYF

J: TRBJ2-3
length: 21
V: TRBV10-3
D: TRBD2
size: -
DNA: TGTGCCATCAGTGAGTCGACCATTGGGGGAGCGGGGCCGATGAGCACAGATACGCAGTATTTT
CDR3: CAISESTIGGAGPMSTDTQYF

J: TRBJ2-1
length: 16
V: TRBV4-3
D: -
size: few
DNA: TGCGCCAGCAGCCAAGTGTCAGCTAGCTCCTACAATGAGCAGTTCTTC
CDR3: CASSQVSASSYNEQFF

J: TRBJ2-1
length: 15
V: TRBV5-6
D: TRBD2
size: few
DNA: TGTGCCAGCAGCTTGCCGGGGGGGCCCCTCAATGAGCAGTTCTTC
CDR3: CASSLPGGPLNEQFF

J: TRBJ2-3
length: 13
V: TRBV7-3
D: -
size: -
DNA: TGTGCCAGCAGCTCCCCCCCCACAGATACGCAGTATTTT
CDR3: CASSSPPTDTQYF

J: TRBJ1-6
length: 13
V: TRBV18
D: -
size: -
DNA: TGTGCCAGCTCACCAGGCGGGGACTCACCCCTCCACTTT
CDR3: CASSPGGDSPLHF

J: TRBJ1-1
length: 12
V: TRBV6-2/TRBV6-3
D: TRBD1
size: -
DNA: TGTGCCAGCACCGGACAGGGGGCCGGCGCTTTCTTT
CDR3: CASTGQGAGAFF

J: TRBJ1-1
length: 14
V: TRBV7-9
D: -
size: few
DNA: TGTGCCAGCAGCTTGGGAGAGGGTTGGACTGAAGCTTTCTTT
CDR3: CASSLGEGWTEAFF

J: TRBJ2-7
length: 16
V: TRBV4-1
D: -
size: -
DNA: TGCGCCAGCAGCCAAGAAGTGGCGAATTTAGTCCACGAGCAGTACTTC
CDR3: CASSQEVANLVHEQYF

J: TRBJ1-1
length: 14
V: TRBV27
D: TRBD1
size: -
DNA: TGTGCCAGCATGCTCAGGGGGAGAAACACTGAAGCTTTCTTT
CDR3: CASMLRGRNTEAFF

J: TRBJ2-3
length: 16
V: TRBV20-1
D: TRBD2
size: -
DNA: TGCAGTGCTTTCGGACTAGCGGGGCGGAGGAGGGATACGCAGTATTTT
CDR3: CSAFGLAGRRRDTQYF

J: TRBJ1-4
length: 14
V: TRBV10-3
D: TRBD1
size: few
DNA: TGTGCCATCAGTGCGGGACAGAAAAATGAAAAACTGTTTTTT
CDR3: CAISAGQKNEKLFF

J: TRBJ2-7
length: 12
V: TRBV7-9
D: -
size: -
DNA: TGTGCCAGCAGCCGCTCCGGGGCAGCTCTCTTCTTC
CDR3: CASSRSGAALFF

J: TRBJ1-2
length: 14
V: TRBV28
D: -
size: -
DNA: TGTGCCAGCAGTTTAGGACAGACTATCTATGGCTACACCTTC
CDR3: CASSLGQTIYGYTF

J: TRBJ2-3
length: 15
V: TRBV5-1
D: -
size: few
DNA: TGCGCCAGCAGCTTGACAGTGCCCCTAACAGATACGCAGTATTTT
CDR3: CASSLTVPLTDTQYF

J: TRBJ2-3
length: 16
V: TRBV5-1
D: -
size: few
DNA: TGCGCCAGCAGCTTCCGGGCCCGGAGTGAGGTAGATACGCAGTATTTT
CDR3: CASSFRARSEVDTQYF

J: TRBJ1-1
length: 11
V: TRBV12-3/TRBV12-4
D: -
size: -
DNA: TGTGCCAGTCACAGAGGAACTGAAGCTTTCTTT
CDR3: CASHRGTEAFF

J: TRBJ2-1
length: 17
V: TRBV12-3/TRBV12-4
D: TRBD2
size: few
DNA: TGTGCCAGCAGCCAAGACGGACTAGCGGGGTTTTACAATGAGCAGTTCTTC
CDR3: CASSQDGLAGFYNEQFF

J: TRBJ1-2
length: 12
V: TRBV20-1
D: -
size: many
DNA: TGCAGTGCTAGAGAGGGAAACTATGGCTACACCTTC
CDR3: CSAREGNYGYTF

J: TRBJ1-4
length: 13
V: TRBV7-9
D: -
size: -
DNA: TGTGCCAGCAGCCGGGACACGGGGGAAAAACTGTTTTTT
CDR3: CASSRDTGEKLFF

J: TRBJ2-5
length: 13
V: TRBV5-1
D: -
size: -
DNA: TGCGCCAGCACCTCAGATGGGCACGAGACCCAGTACTTC
CDR3: CASTSDGHETQYF

J: TRBJ2-1
length: 12
V: TRBV12-5
D: -
size: -
DNA: TGTGCTAGTGGTTTAGGTGGCAATGAGCAGTTCTTC
CDR3: CASGLGGNEQFF

J: TRBJ1-1
length: 13
V: TRBV5-5
D: -
size: -
DNA: TGTGCCAGCAGTCCACAGGGAGGGAGAGAAGCTTTCTTT
CDR3: CASSPQGGREAFF

J: TRBJ1-1
length: 14
V: TRBV12-3/TRBV12-4
D: TRBD1
size: few
DNA: TGTGCCAGCAGCCAACAGGGGTATAACACTGAAGCTTTCTTT
CDR3: CASSQQGYNTEAFF

J: TRBJ2-7
length: 12
V: TRBV3-1
D: -
size: -
DNA: TGTGCCAGCAGCCTCCGGGCCTACGAGCAGTACTTC
CDR3: CASSLRAYEQYF

J: TRBJ2-6
length: 16
V: TRBV20-1
D: -
size: few
DNA: TGCAGTGCTAGAGGCAGGGGCCGTTCTGGGGCCAACGTCCTGACTTTC
CDR3: CSARGRGRSGANVLTF

J: TRBJ2-2
length: 14
V: TRBV7-2
D: -
size: few
DNA: TGTGCCAGCAGAAGACAGCGGAACACCGGGGAGCTGTTTTTT
CDR3: CASRRQRNTGELFF

J: TRBJ2-3
length: 13
V: TRBV5-1
D: -
size: many
DNA: TGCGCCAGCAGCTTGGTGGGGCCAGATACGCAGTATTTT
CDR3: CASSLVGPDTQYF

J: TRBJ1-6
length: 14
V: TRBV6-1
D: -
size: -
DNA: TGTGCCAGCAGACAGGGACTGATGAATTCACCCCTCCACTTT
CDR3: CASRQGLMNSPLHF

J: TRBJ1-5
length: 16
V: TRBV28
D: TRBD1
size: -
DNA: TGTGCCAGCAGTTTTAGGACAGGGGCCGCTTTTCAGCCCCAGCATTTT
CDR3: CASSFRTGAAFQPQHF

J: TRBJ2-1
length: 12
V: TRBV6-5
D: -
size: -
DNA: TGTGCCAGCAGTGAAAACTACAATGAGCAGTTCTTC
CDR3: CASSENYNEQFF

J: TRBJ2-2
length: 15
V: TRBV5-1
D: -
size: -
DNA: TGCGCCAGCAGCTTGGGGGGGCCTACCGTCGGGGAGCTGTTTTTT
CDR3: CASSLGGPTVGELFF

J: TRBJ1-5
length: 14
V: TRBV30
D: -
size: few
DNA: TGTGCCTGGAGTTTTACAGGGTGGTACCAGCCCCAGCATTTT
CDR3: CAWSFTGWYQPQHF